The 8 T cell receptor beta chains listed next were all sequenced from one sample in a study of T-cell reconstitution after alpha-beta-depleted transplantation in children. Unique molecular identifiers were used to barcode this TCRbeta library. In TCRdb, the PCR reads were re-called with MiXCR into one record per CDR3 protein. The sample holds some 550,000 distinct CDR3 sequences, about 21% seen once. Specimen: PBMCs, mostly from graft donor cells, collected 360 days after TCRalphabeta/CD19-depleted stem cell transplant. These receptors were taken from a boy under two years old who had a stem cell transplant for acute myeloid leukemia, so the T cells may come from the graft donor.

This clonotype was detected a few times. DNA of the CDR3: TGTGCCAGCAGTGAAGGTTCGGGGAACACTGAAGCTTTCTTT. It codes for CASSEGSGNTEAFF. The V gene is TRBV27, the J gene TRBJ1-1; D ambiguous. This CDR3 contains 14 residues. V was clipped by 5 bases and J by 1 base, with 11 bases between them. Germline-derived CDR1 and CDR2 are MNHEY and SMNVEV (reference sequence).

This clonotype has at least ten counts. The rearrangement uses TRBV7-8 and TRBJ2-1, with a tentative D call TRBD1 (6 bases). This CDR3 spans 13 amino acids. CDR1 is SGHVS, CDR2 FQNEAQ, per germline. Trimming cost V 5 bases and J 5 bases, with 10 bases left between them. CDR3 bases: TGTGCCAGCAGCCACGGACAGCACAATGAGCAGTTCTTC. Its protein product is CASSHGQHNEQFF.

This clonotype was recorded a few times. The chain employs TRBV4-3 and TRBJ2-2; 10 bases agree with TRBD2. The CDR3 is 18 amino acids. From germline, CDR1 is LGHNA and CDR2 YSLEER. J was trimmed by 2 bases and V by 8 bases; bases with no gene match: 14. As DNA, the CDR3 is TGCGCCAGCGTGCCGAGCAGCGGGGGGGCCGCCAACACCGGGGAGCTGTTTTTT. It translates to CASVPSSGGAANTGELFF.

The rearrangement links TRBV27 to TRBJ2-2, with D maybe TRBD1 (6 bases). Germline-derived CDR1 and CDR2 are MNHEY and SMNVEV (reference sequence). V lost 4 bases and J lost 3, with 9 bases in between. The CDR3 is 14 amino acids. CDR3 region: CASSSWTDTGELFF. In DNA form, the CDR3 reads TGTGCCAGCAGTTCTTGGACAGACACCGGGGAGCTGTTTTTT.

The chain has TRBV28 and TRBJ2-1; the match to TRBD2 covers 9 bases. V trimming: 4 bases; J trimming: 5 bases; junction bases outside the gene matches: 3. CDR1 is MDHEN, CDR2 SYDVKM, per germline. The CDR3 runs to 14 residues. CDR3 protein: CASSSPSGDNEQFF. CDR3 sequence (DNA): TGTGCCAGCAGTTCCCCTAGCGGGGACAATGAGCAGTTCTTC.

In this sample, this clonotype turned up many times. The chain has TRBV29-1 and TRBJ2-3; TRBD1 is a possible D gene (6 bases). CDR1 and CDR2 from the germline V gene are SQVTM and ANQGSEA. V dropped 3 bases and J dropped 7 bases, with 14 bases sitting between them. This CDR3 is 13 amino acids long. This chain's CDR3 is CSVETGLGNTQYF. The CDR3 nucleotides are TGCAGCGTTGAGACAGGCCTTGGGAATACGCAGTATTTT.

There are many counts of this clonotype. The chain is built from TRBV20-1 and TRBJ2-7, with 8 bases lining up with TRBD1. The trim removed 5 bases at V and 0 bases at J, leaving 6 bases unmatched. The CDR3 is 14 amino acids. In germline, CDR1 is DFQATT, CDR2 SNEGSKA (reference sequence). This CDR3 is CSAADRASSYEQYV. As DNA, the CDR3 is TGCAGTGCTGCGGACAGGGCTAGCTCCTACGAGCAGTACGTC.

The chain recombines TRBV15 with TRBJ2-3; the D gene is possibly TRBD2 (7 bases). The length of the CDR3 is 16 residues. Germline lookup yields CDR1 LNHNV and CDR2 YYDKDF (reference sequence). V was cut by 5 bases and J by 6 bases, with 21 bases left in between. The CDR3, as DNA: TGTGCCACCAGCTACGTCTTGTGGGGGGGCCAGGATACGCAGTATTTT. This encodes CATSYVLWGGQDTQYF.